The clone carrying this T cell receptor (beta chain) was recorded many times. TCRdb processed the RACE reads anew with MiXCR; each CDR3 protein has one entry. The sample holds roughly 380,000 distinct CDR3 sequences, less than 6.5% seen once. The record originates from a study of human T cells and chemical hapten exposure. Indicated time point: pre-sensitization, week 0. Treatment noted: therapeutic diphenylcyclopropenone sensitization with weekly scalp DPC. This sequence was found in a woman aged 50 to 60 with alopecia areata. Some clones in this sample may be carry-over from other donors' samples. Here the sequenced sample was whole blood, taken in connection with sensitization to the hapten diphenylcyclopropenone (DPC).

DNA of the CDR3: TGTGCTAGTGGTAAACCAGGGAGGAGAGATACGCAGTATTTT. Protein: CASGKPGRRDTQYF. The chain joins TRBV12-5 to TRBJ2-3; possible D gene TRBD2, 6 bases. The germline V and J ends were trimmed by 5 bases and 5 bases, with 14 bases remaining between them. Looked up from germline, CDR1 is LGHNT and CDR2 is FRNRAP. This CDR3 has 14 residues.